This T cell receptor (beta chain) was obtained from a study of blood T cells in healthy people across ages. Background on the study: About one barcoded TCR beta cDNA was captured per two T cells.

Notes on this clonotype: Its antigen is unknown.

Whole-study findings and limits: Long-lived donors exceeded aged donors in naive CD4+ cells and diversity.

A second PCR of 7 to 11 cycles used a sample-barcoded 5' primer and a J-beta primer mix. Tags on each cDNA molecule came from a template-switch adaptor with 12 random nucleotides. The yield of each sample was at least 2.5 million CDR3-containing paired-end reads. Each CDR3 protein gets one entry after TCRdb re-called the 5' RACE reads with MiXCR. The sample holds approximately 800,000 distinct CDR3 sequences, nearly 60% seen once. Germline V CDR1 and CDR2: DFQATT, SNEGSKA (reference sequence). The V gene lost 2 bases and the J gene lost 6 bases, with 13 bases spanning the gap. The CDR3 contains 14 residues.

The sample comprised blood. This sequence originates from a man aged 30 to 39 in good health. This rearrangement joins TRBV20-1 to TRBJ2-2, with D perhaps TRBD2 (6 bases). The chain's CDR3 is CSARSAWGAGELFF. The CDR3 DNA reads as TGCAGTGCTAGATCCGCCTGGGGGGCCGGGGAGCTGTTTTTT.